This TCR beta chain was observed in a study of monozygotic twins with inflammatory bowel disease. No DNA is given; TCRdb re-called the 5' RACE reads and lists each CDR3 protein once. The table lists roughly 320,000 distinct CDR3 sequences. Study-level results: By inverse Simpson index, TCRbeta diversity was lower in IBD patients than in healthy co-twins.

Germline V gene sequence: CDR1 MNHNS, CDR2 SASEGT. This CDR3 contains 15 residues. As regards this clonotype: Its antigen is currently unknown.

The receptor was isolated from a human donor with ulcerative colitis or Crohn's disease, or a healthy co-twin of an affected twin (not recorded which). Sequencing used blood. This sequence joins TRBV6-1 and TRBJ1-2; TCRdb returns TRBD1, unconfirmable since there is no DNA. This CDR3 reads CASLPQAGPTHGYTF.